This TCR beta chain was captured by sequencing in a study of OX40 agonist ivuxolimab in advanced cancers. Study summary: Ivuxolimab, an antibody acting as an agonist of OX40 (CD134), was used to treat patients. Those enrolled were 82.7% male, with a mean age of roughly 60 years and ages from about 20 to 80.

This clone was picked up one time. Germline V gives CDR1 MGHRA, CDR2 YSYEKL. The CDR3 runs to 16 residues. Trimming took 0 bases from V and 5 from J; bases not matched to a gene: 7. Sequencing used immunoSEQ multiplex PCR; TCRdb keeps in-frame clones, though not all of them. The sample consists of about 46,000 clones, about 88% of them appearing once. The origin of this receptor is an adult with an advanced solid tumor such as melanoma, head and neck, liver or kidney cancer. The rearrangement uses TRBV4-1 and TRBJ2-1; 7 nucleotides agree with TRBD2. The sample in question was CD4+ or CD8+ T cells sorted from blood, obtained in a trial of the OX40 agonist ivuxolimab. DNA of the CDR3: TGCGCCAGCAGCCAAGAGTTAGGACTAGGGGACAATGAGCAGTTCTTC. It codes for CASSQELGLGDNEQFF.